The 3 T cell receptor beta chains below come from one sample, sequenced in a study of shared clonotypes between healthy human individuals. Data came from immunoSEQ multiplex PCR; TCRdb stores just in-frame clones and leaves some out. The sample carries about 2,500,000 clones, around nine tenths recorded once. Sequencing was done on a sample of naive CD4+ T cells sorted from blood. Subset noted: CD45RA+ positively selected. All receptors derive from a man between 18 and 35 years old in good health.

The chain recombines TRBV28 with TRBJ1-2; tentative D call: TRBD1 (5 bases). The CDR3 length is 12 residues. V gave up 6 bases and J gave up 3 bases, with 8 bases separating them. Germline assignment: CDR1 MDHEN and CDR2 SYDVKM. The CDR3 bases are TGTGCCAGCAGGGGGACGGACTATGGCTACACCTTC. Translation: CASRGTDYGYTF.

With respect to this clone: Other DNA variants within this sample encode the same CDR3. J is TRBJ2-3 and V is TRBV29-1; D remains ambiguous. Looked up from germline, CDR1 is SQVTM and CDR2 is ANQGSEA. Trimming stripped 6 bases from V and 6 bases from J, with 10 bases between. The CDR3 sequence is 11 residues long. This chain's CDR3 is CSVLRADTQYF. CDR3 nucleotides: TGCAGCGTCCTCAGAGCGGATACGCAGTATTTT.

This rearrangement joins TRBV4-1 to TRBJ1-6; D is unclear. From germline, CDR1 is MGHRA and CDR2 YSYEKL. V lost 0 bases to trimming and J lost 6 bases, with 12 bases between them. This CDR3 is built from 16 residues. DNA of the CDR3: TGCGCCAGCAGCCAAGATCCGGCAGGAAGTAATTCACCCCTCCACTTT. Translated: CASSQDPAGSNSPLHF.